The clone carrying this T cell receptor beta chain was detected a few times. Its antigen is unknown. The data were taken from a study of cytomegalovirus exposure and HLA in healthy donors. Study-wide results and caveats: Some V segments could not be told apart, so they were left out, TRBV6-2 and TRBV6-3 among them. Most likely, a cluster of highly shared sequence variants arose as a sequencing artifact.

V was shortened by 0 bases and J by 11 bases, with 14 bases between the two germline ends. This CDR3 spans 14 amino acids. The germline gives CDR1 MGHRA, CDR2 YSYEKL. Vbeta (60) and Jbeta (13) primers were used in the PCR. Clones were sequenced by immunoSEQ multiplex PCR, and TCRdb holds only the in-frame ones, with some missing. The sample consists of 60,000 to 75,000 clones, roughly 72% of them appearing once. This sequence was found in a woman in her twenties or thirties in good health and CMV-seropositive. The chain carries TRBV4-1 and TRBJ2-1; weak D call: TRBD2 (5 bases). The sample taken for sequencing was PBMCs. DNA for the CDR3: TGCGCCAGCAGCCAAGATGAGACTCGAGGGAAGCAGTTCTTC. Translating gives CASSQDETRGKQFF.